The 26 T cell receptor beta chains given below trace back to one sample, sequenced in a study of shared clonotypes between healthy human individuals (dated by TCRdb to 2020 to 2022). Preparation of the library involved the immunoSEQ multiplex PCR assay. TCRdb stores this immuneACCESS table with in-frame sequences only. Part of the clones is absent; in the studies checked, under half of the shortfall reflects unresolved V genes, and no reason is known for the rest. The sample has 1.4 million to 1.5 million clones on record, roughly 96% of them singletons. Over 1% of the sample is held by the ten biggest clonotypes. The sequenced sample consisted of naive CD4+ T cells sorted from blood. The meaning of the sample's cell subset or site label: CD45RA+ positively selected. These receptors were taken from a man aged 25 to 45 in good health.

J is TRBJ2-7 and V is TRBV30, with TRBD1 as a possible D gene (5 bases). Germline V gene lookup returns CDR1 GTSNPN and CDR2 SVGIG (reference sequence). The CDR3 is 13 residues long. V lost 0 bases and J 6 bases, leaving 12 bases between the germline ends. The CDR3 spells CAWSVRGAGEQYF. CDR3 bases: TGTGCCTGGAGTGTACGTGGGGCCGGCGAGCAGTACTTC.

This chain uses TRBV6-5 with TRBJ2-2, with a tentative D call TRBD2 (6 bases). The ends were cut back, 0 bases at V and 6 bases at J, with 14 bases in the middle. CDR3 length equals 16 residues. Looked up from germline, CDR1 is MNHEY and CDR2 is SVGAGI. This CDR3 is CASSYSAHGGAGELFF. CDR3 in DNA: TGTGCCAGCAGTTACTCGGCCCACGGGGGAGCCGGGGAGCTGTTTTTT.

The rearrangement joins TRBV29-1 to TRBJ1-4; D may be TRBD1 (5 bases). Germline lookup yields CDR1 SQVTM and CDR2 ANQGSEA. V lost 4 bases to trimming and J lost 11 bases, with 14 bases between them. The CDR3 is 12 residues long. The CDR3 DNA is TGCAGCGTTGGGGGCAGCGACGGTAAACTGTTTTTT. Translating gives CSVGGSDGKLFF.

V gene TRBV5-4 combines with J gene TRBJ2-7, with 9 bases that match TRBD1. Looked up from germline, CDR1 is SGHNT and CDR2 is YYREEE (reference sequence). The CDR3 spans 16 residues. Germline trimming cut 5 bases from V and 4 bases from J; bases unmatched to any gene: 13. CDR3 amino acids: CASRAQTGGSIYEQYF. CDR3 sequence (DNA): TGTGCCAGCAGGGCCCAGACAGGGGGTTCGATTTACGAGCAGTACTTC.

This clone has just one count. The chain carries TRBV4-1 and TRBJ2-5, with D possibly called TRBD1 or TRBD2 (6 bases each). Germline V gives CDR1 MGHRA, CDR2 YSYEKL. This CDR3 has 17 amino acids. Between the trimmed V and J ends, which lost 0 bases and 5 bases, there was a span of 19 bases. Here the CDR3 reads CASSQDPGAGLSETQYF. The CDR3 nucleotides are TGCGCCAGCAGCCAAGATCCAGGGGCGGGATTGTCGGAGACCCAGTACTTC.

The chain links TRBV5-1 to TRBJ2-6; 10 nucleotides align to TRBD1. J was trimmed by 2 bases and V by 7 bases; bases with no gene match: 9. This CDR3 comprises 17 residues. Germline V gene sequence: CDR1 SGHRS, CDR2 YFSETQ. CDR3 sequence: CASRGGQGSPGANVLTF. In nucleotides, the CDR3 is TGCGCCAGCCGCGGGGGACAGGGGTCCCCTGGGGCCAACGTCCTGACTTTC.

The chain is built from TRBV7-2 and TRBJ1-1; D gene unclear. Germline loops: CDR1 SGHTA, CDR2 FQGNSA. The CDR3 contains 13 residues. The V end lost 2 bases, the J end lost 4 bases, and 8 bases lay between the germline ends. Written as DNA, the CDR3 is TGTGCCAGCAGCTTACGATCTATCACTGAAGCTTTCTTT. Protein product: CASSLRSITEAFF.

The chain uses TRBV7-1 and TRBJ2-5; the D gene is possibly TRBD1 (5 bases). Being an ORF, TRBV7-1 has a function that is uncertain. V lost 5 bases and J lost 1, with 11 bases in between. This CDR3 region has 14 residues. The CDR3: CASSPGLVQETQYF. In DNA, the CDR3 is TGTGCCAGCAGCCCAGGGCTCGTCCAAGAGACCCAGTACTTC.

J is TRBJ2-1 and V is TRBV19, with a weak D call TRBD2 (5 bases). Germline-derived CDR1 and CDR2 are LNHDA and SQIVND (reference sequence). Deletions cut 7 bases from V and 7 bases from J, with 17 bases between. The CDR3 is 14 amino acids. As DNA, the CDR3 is TGTGCCAGTACTGTGGTGGGAGCGTCGAATGAGCAGTTCTTC. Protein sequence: CASTVVGASNEQFF.

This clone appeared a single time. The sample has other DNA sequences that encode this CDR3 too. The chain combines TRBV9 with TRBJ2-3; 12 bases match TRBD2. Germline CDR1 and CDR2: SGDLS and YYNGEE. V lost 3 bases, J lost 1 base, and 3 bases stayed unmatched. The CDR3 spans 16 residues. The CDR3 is CASSARLAGGTDTQYF. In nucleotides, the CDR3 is TGTGCCAGCAGCGCCCGACTAGCGGGGGGCACAGATACGCAGTATTTT.

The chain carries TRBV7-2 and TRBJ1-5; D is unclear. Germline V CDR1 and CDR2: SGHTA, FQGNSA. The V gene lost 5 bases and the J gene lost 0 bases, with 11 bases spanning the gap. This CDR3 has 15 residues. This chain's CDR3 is CASSDSGHSNQPQHF. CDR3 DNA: TGTGCCAGCAGCGACTCGGGCCATAGCAATCAGCCCCAGCATTTT.

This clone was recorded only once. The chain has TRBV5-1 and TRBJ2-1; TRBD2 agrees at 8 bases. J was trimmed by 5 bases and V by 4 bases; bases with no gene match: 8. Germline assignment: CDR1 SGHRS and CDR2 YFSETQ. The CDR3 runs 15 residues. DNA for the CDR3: TGCGCCAGCAGCCCAAGGGCTAGCGGGCACAATGAGCAGTTCTTC. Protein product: CASSPRASGHNEQFF.

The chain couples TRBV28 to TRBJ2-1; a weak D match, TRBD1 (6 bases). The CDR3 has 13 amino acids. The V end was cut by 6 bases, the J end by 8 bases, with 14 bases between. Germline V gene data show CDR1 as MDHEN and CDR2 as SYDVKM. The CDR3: CASRQGWKDEQFF. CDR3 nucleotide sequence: TGTGCCAGCAGACAGGGTTGGAAAGATGAGCAGTTCTTC. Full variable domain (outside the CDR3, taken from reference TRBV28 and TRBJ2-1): DVKVTQSSRYLVKRTGEKVFLECVQDMDHENMFWYRQDPGLGLRLIYFSYDVKMKEKGDIPEGYSVSREKKERFSLILESASTNQTSMYLCASRQGWKDEQFFGPGTRLTVL.

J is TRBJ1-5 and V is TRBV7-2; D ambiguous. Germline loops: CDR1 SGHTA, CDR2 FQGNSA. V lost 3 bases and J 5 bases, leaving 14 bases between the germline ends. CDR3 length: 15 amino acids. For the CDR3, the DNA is TGTGCCAGCAGCTTTTACCCGGGTGGGGATCAGCCCCAGCATTTT. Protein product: CASSFYPGGDQPQHF.

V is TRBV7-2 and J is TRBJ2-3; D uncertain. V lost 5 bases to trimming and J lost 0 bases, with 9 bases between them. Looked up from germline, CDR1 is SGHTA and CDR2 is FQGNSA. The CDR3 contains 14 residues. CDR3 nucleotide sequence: TGTGCCAGCAGCGTCCAGTCTAGCACAGATACGCAGTATTTT. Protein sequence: CASSVQSSTDTQYF.

Here the CDR3 DNA reads TGTGCCAGCAGCGGTGGGCTTTCCTACGAGCAGTACTTC. Its protein is CASSGGLSYEQYF. The V call is TRBV9, the J call TRBJ2-7; no definite D call. CDR1 is SGDLS and CDR2 is YYNGEE in the germline V gene. Trimming pared 3 bases from V and 1 base from J, leaving 8 bases between. This CDR3 has 13 amino acids. The complete variable domain, with remaining parts taken from reference TRBV9 and TRBJ2-7, reads DSGVTQTPKHLITATGQRVTLRCSPRSGDLSVYWYQQSLDQGLQFLIQYYNGEERAKGNILERFSAQQFPDLHSELNLSSLELGDSALYFCASSGGLSYEQYFGPGTRLTVT.

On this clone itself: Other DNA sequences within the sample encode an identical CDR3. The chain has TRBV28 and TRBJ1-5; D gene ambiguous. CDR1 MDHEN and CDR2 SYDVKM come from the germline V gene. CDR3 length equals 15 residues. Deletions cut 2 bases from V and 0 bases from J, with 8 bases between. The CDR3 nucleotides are TGTGCCAGCAGTTTAGGAGGCTATAGCAATCAGCCCCAGCATTTT. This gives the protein CASSLGGYSNQPQHF.

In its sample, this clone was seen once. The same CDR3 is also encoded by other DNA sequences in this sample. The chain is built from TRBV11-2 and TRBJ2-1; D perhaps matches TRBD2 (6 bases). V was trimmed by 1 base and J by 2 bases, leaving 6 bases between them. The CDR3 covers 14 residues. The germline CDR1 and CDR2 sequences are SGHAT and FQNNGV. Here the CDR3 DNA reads TGTGCCAGCAGCTTAGCGGGAGCCTACAATGAGCAGTTCTTC. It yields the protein CASSLAGAYNEQFF. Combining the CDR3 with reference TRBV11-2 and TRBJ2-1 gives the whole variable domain EAGVAQSPRYKIIEKRQSVAFWCNPISGHATLYWYQQILGQGPKLLIQFQNNGVVDDSQLPKDRFSAERLKGVDSTLKIQPAKLEDSAVYLCASSLAGAYNEQFFGPGTRLTVL.

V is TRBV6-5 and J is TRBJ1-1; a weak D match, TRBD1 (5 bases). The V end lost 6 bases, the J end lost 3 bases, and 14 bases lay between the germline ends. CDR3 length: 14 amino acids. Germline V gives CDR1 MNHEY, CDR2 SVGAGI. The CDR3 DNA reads TGTGCCAGCAGCCTAGACAGAATCCACACTGAAGCTTTCTTT. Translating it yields CASSLDRIHTEAFF.

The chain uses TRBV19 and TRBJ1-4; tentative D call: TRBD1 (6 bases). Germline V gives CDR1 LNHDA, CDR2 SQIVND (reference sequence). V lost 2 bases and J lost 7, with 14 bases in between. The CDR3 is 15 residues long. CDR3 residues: CASSILGAYGEKLFF. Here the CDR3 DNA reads TGTGCCAGTAGTATATTGGGGGCGTATGGTGAAAAACTGTTTTTT.

The CDR3 spells CASSSPGRGTATYEQYF. DNA for the CDR3: TGTGCCAGCAGCTCCCCGGGTAGGGGGACAGCTACCTACGAGCAGTACTTC. The gene calls are TRBV11-2 and TRBJ2-7; TRBD1 agrees at 7 bases. Germline V CDR1 and CDR2: SGHAT, FQNNGV. V shed 4 bases, J shed 2 bases, and the junction held 14 bases outside the gene matches. The length of the CDR3 is 17 residues.

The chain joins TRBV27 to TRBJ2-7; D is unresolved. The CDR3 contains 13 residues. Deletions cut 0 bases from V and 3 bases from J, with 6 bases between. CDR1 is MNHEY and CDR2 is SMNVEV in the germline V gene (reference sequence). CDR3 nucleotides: TGTGCCAGCAGTTTATCGTTTAACTACGAGCAGTACTTC. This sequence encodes CASSLSFNYEQYF.

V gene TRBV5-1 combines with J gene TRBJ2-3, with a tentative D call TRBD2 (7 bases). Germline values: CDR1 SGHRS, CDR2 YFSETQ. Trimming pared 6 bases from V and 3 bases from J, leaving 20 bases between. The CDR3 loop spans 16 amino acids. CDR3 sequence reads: CASTLWGGQRTDTQYF. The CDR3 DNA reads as TGCGCCAGCACCCTGTGGGGGGGGCAAAGGACAGATACGCAGTATTTT.

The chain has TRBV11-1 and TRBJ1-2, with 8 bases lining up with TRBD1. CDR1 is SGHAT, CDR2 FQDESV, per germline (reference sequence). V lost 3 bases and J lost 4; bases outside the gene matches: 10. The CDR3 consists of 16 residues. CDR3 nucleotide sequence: TGTGCCAGCAGCTTTGGACAGGGTGGTCGGAGCTATGGCTACACCTTC. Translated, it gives CASSFGQGGRSYGYTF.

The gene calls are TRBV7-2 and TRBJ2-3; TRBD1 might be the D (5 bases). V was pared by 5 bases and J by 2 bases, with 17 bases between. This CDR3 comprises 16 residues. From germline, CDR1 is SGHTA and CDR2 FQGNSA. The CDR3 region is CASSPLTVASTDTQYF. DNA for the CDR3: TGTGCCAGCAGCCCCTTGACAGTGGCCTCCACAGATACGCAGTATTTT.

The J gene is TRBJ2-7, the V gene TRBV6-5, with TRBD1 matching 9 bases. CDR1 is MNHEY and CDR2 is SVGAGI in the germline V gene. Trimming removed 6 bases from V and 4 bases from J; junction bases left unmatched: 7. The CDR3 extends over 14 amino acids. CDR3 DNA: TGTGCCAGCAGGATTACAGGGGGCGCTTACGAGCAGTACTTC. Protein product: CASRITGGAYEQYF.